One sample yielded the 17 T cell receptor beta chains listed below, sequenced in a study of blood T cell repertoires in COVID-19. The protocol was immunoSEQ multiplex PCR, while the TCRdb copy is restricted to in-frame clones and leaves out a portion. Among 190,000 or so clones listed, around 90% were seen once. Sequenced material: PBMCs or T cells enriched from blood (not recorded which). The receptors shown here come from a woman aged 18-35 years who had recovered from COVID-19.

The CDR3 spells CASSFGTTVGYGYTF. CDR3 DNA sequence: TGTGCCAGCAGCTTCGGGACAACGGTAGGCTATGGCTACACCTTC. The chain recombines TRBV5-4 with TRBJ1-2, with D perhaps matching TRBD1 (6 bases). V lost 2 bases and J 4 bases, leaving 15 bases between the germline ends. Per germline, CDR1 SGHNT and CDR2 YYREEE (reference sequence). The CDR3 consists of 15 residues.

The chain links TRBV4-2 to TRBJ1-6; the match to TRBD1 covers 11 bases. The CDR3 has 18 residues. The V gene's germline CDR1 is LGHNA and CDR2 YNFKEQ. J gave up 10 bases and V 4 bases, and 15 bases lay outside the gene matches. The CDR3 DNA is TGTGCCAGCAGCCCCGAATTGTGGGGACAGGGGGATGGGTCACCCCTCCACTTT. Encoded protein: CASSPELWGQGDGSPLHF.

This clone was counted a few times. J is TRBJ1-6 and V is TRBV30; unclear D gene. V was trimmed by 2 bases and J by 4 bases, leaving 9 bases between them. The V gene's germline CDR1 is GTSNPN and CDR2 SVGIG (reference sequence). There are 14 residues in the CDR3. CDR3 region: CAWSPGIYNSPLHF. The CDR3 region has the DNA TGTGCCTGGAGTCCGGGTATATATAATTCACCCCTCCACTTT.

Of note for this clone: Its ends do not fully match the called genes, so a read error is possible. This chain joins TRBV7-2 and TRBJ1-1, with 9 bases that match TRBD1. Germline CDR1 is SGHTA and CDR2 is FQGNSA. This CDR3 contains 16 residues. The CDR3: CASRLGRAGQGPWTFF. CDR3 coding DNA: TGTGCCAGCAGATTAGGCAGGGCGGGACAGGGACCTTGGACTTTCTTT.

CDR3 in amino acids: CATSDTGIWFF. CDR3 DNA sequence: TGTGCCACCAGTGATACAGGGATATGGTTCTTC. The genes are TRBV24-1 and TRBJ2-1; D might be TRBD1 (6 bases). In germline, CDR1 is KGHDR, CDR2 SFDVKD. The CDR3 is made up of 11 amino acids. V dropped 3 bases and J dropped 15 bases, with 11 bases sitting between them.

In its sample, this clone was seen once. This sequence joins TRBV6-1 and TRBJ1-5, with D perhaps matching TRBD1 (5 bases). Germline CDR1 and CDR2: MNHNS and SASEGT. CDR3 size: 19 residues. Deletions cut 4 bases from V and 0 bases from J, with 22 bases between. The CDR3 reads CASSVIRQGAPYSNQPQHF. CDR3 coding DNA: TGTGCCAGCAGTGTGATAAGGCAGGGCGCTCCTTATAGCAATCAGCCCCAGCATTTT.

The gene calls are TRBV28 and TRBJ2-6; 9 bases agree with TRBD1. The CDR3 has 18 residues. Looked up from germline, CDR1 is MDHEN and CDR2 is SYDVKM. V was clipped by 4 bases and J by 4 bases; unmatched bases: 11. CDR3 bases: TGTGCCAGCAGTTACCTTCACAGGGGGCAGGACGGGGCCAACGTCCTGACTTTC. Residues: CASSYLHRGQDGANVLTF.

This chain links TRBV3-1 (or the pseudogene TRBV3-2) with TRBJ1-1; TRBD1 is a possible D gene (6 bases). The CDR3 sequence is 13 residues long. CDR1 and CDR2 from the germline V gene are LGHDT and YNNKEL (reference sequence). Trimming removed 4 bases from V and 1 base from J, with 7 bases in between. The CDR3 nucleotides are TGTGCCAGCAGCCTGACAGGGAACACTGAAGCTTTCTTT. This gives the protein CASSLTGNTEAFF.

J is TRBJ1-1 and V is TRBV21-1; the D call of TRBD1 is as the table states it, not checked on the DNA. TRBV21-1 is reported as a pseudogene. This CDR3 region has 20 residues. The CDR3 loop reads CASSKGGTGPFWGRNTEAFF. CDR3 coding DNA: TGTGCCAGCAGCAAAGGGGGGACAGGGCCCTTCTGGGGGCGGAACACTGAAGCTTTCTTT.

This clone has more than one count but fewer than ten. The CDR3 DNA reads as TGTGCCACCAGCAATGGACGGGTGGAGGAATGGAGCTCTGGAAACACCATATATTTT. It specifies CATSNGRVEEWSSGNTIYF. The chain couples TRBV15 to TRBJ1-3; D not resolved. The V gene lost 4 bases and the J gene lost 0 bases, with 22 bases spanning the gap. This CDR3 is built from 19 residues. Germline V gene lookup returns CDR1 LNHNV and CDR2 YYDKDF (reference sequence).

This clone appeared a single time. V usage is TRBV30 and J usage is TRBJ2-7, with 9 bases lining up with TRBD1. The trim removed 3 bases at V and 4 bases at J, leaving 10 bases unmatched. The CDR3 spans 15 residues. Germline CDR1 reads GTSNPN; CDR2 reads SVGIG (reference sequence). CDR3 sequence: CAWRERYRGRYEQYF. The CDR3 DNA is TGTGCCTGGAGGGAGCGTTACAGGGGGCGTTACGAGCAGTACTTC.

This chain connects TRBV4-2 to TRBJ1-2, with 7 bases lining up with TRBD1. The V gene's germline CDR1 is LGHNA and CDR2 YNFKEQ. V was pared by 2 bases and J by 9 bases, with 18 bases of the junction left unmatched. The CDR3 spans 17 residues. Here the CDR3 DNA reads TGTGCCAGCAGCCAATTATCGGTTATAGGGGGCCTGGTAAGCTACACCTTC. The encoded protein is CASSQLSVIGGLVSYTF.

This rearrangement joins TRBV5-1 to TRBJ2-3, with a weak D call TRBD2 (5 bases). The germline V and J ends were trimmed by 4 bases and 0 bases, with 12 bases remaining between them. The germline CDR1 and CDR2 sequences are SGHRS and YFSETQ. CDR3 size: 15 residues. The CDR3 DNA reads as TGCGCCAGCAGCCGGGCGGGCAGAAGCACAGATACGCAGTATTTT. Protein: CASSRAGRSTDTQYF.

This clone was detected only once. The chain uses TRBV7-9 and TRBJ2-1, with 8 positions matching TRBD2. The CDR3 runs to 15 residues. Germline V CDR1 and CDR2: SEHNR, FQNEAQ (reference sequence). The J segment lost 3 bases and the V segment lost 7 bases, leaving 8 bases of the junction unmatched. CDR3 bases: TGTGCCAGCAACACGGGGGGGTCTATCTACAATGAGCAGTTCTTC. Translation: CASNTGGSIYNEQFF.

This clone was seen a single time. The rearrangement uses TRBV3-1 (or the pseudogene TRBV3-2) and TRBJ1-4; possible D gene TRBD1, 5 bases. CDR3 length: 16 residues. The V end lost 5 bases, the J end lost 8 bases, and 21 bases lay between the germline ends. In germline, CDR1 is LGHDT, CDR2 YNNKEL (reference sequence). CDR3 bases: TGTGCCAGCAGCTCGGGGGAGGGCCGAGCGCGGGAAAAACTGTTTTTT. This codes for CASSSGEGRAREKLFF.

The gene calls are TRBV28 and TRBJ2-2; D unresolved. The CDR3 totals 10 residues. CDR1 and CDR2 from the germline V gene are MDHEN and SYDVKM. Trimming shortened V by 8 bases and J by 7 bases, and 5 bases separated the two germline ends. The CDR3: CASFHGELFF. As DNA, the CDR3 is TGTGCCAGCTTCCACGGGGAGCTGTTTTTT.

This chain links TRBV27 with TRBJ2-2; no clear D. The germline V and J ends were trimmed by 3 bases and 0 bases, with 5 bases remaining between them. Germline V gene sequence: CDR1 MNHEY, CDR2 SMNVEV (reference sequence). The CDR3 runs to 14 residues. CDR3 in DNA: TGTGCCAGCAGTTTCCTCGCGAACACCGGGGAGCTGTTTTTT. Translation gives CASSFLANTGELFF.